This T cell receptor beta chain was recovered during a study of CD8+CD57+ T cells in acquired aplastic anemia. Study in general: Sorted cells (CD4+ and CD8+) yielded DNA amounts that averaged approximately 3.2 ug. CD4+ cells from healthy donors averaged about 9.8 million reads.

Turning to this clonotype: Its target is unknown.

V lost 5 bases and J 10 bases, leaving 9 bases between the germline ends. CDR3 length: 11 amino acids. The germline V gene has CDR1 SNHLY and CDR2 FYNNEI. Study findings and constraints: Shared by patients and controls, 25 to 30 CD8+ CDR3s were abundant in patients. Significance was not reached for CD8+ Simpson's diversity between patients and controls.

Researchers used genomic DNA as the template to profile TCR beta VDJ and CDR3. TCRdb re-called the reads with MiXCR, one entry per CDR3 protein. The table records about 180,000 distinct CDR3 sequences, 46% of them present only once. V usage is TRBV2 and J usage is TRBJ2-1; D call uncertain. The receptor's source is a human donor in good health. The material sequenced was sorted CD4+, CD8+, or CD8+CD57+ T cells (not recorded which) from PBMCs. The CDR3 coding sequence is TGTGCCAGCAGTCTAAAGGTGGAGCAGTTCTTC. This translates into CASSLKVEQFF.